The 21 T cell receptor beta chains presented below share a single source sample, sequenced in a study of T cells in Graves' hyperthyroidism and ophthalmopathy. RNA transcripts served as the template for amplifying TCR beta CDR3 regions. A set of HTBI primers served as the primers for a first-round RT-PCR of the TCR CDR3. TCRdb passed the multiplex PCR reads through MiXCR, listing each CDR3 protein once. The sample records hundreds of thousands of distinct CDR3 sequences, 14% to 15% being singletons. The sequenced sample was blood. These receptors were taken from a woman in her thirties or forties with Graves' ophthalmopathy.

This chain connects TRBV7-8 to TRBJ1-2, with D uncertain. CDR1 is SGHVS, CDR2 FQNEAQ, per germline. The CDR3 is 11 residues long. Trimming took 1 base from V and 8 from J, leaving 5 bases between them. The CDR3 DNA sequence: TGTGCCAGCAGCTTAGAAATGGGCTACACCTTC. This encodes CASSLEMGYTF.

This clonotype appeared many times. Here the CDR3 reads CASSLTPNRSRGGFLVAKNIQYF. CDR3 DNA sequence: TGTGCCAGCAGTTTAACCCCAAATCGGTCCAGGGGCGGATTCTTGGTAGCCAAAAACATTCAGTACTTC. V gene TRBV27 combines with J gene TRBJ2-4; D possibly corresponds to TRBD1 (6 bases). The V end was cut by 2 bases, the J end by 0 bases, with 32 bases between. The CDR3 has 23 residues. Per germline, CDR1 MNHEY and CDR2 SMNVEV (reference sequence).

Only a few counts were recorded for this clonotype. The rearrangement joins TRBV11-2 to TRBJ2-2; 15 bases agree with TRBD2. CDR3 size: 18 residues. The V gene's germline CDR1 is SGHAT and CDR2 FQNNGV. V gave up 3 bases and J gave up 6 bases; unmatched junction bases: 8. The CDR3 loop reads CASSFPPGLAGGPGELFF. Here the CDR3 DNA reads TGTGCCAGCAGCTTCCCCCCGGGACTAGCGGGAGGCCCCGGGGAGCTGTTTTTT.

This clonotype was seen more than once but under ten times. The chain carries TRBV7-2 and TRBJ1-5; D gene ambiguous. V was pared by 1 base and J by 9 bases, with 13 bases between. Germline V gives CDR1 SGHTA, CDR2 FQGNSA. The CDR3 covers 14 residues. The DNA for the CDR3 is TGTGCCAGCAGCTTAGACCCCCCGCCTCTGCCCCAGCATTTT. Protein product: CASSLDPPPLPQHF.

The table lists this clonotype with many counts. The V and J genes are TRBV7-9 and TRBJ2-7; D is ambiguous. The V gene lost 4 bases and the J gene lost 6 bases, with 10 bases spanning the gap. Per germline, CDR1 SEHNR and CDR2 FQNEAQ (reference sequence). This CDR3 has 12 amino acids. CDR3 protein: CASSSWTGEQYF. CDR3 DNA sequence: TGTGCCAGCAGCTCATGGACCGGCGAGCAGTACTTC.

The J gene is TRBJ2-6, the V gene TRBV20-1, with TRBD1 identical over 11 bases. V was pared by 1 base and J by 2 bases, with 4 bases of the junction left unmatched. This CDR3 contains 17 residues. Germline V gives CDR1 DFQATT, CDR2 SNEGSKA (reference sequence). The CDR3: CSARADRGRPGANVLTF. Here the CDR3 DNA reads TGCAGTGCTAGAGCGGACAGGGGGCGGCCTGGGGCCAACGTCCTGACTTTC.

This clonotype was seen at least ten times. The J gene is TRBJ1-1, the V gene TRBV5-4, with 8 bases aligning to TRBD1. CDR3 length equals 16 residues. Germline assignment: CDR1 SGHNT and CDR2 YYREEE (reference sequence). Losses at the gene ends were 4 bases for V and 0 bases for J; bases not matched to a gene: 8. Written as DNA, the CDR3 is TGTGCCAGCAGCACCTCCGGGACAGGTCTGAACACTGAAGCTTTCTTT. Encoded protein: CASSTSGTGLNTEAFF. The entire variable domain, with the rest obtained from reference TRBV5-4 and TRBJ1-1, is as follows: ETGVTQSPTHLIKTRGQQVTLRCSSQSGHNTVSWYQQALGQGPQFIFQYYREEENGRGNFPPRFSGLQFPNYSSELNVNALELDDSALYLCASSTSGTGLNTEAFFGQGTRLTVV.

The sample holds many counts of this clonotype. This chain uses TRBV6-1 with TRBJ2-5, with 14 bases that match TRBD2. The CDR3 length is 15 residues. With V trimmed by 5 bases and J by 7 bases, 6 bases remained unmatched. Germline CDR1 MNHNS, CDR2 SASEGT. CDR3 residues: CASSRLAGGVGTQYF. The CDR3 bases are TGTGCCAGCAGTCGACTAGCGGGAGGGGTGGGGACCCAGTACTTC.

This clonotype has a single count. V usage is TRBV7-2 and J usage is TRBJ1-1; D is uncertain. The V and J ends lost 3 bases and 4 bases respectively, with 6 bases between them. From germline, CDR1 is SGHTA and CDR2 FQGNSA. CDR3 length equals 12 residues. The CDR3 nucleotides read TGTGCCAGCAGCTTGGATGTCACTGAAGCTTTCTTT. Its protein product is CASSLDVTEAFF.

As regards this clonotype: It may be a read error: a sequence one base away is much more abundant. V gene TRBV20-1 combines with J gene TRBJ2-7, with a possible D match to TRBD1 (6 bases). CDR1 and CDR2 (germline): DFQATT, SNEGSKA (reference sequence). V was clipped by 3 bases and J by 3 bases, with 6 bases between them. CDR3 length: 11 amino acids. The CDR3 coding sequence is TGCAGTGCTAGGACAGGCTACGAGCAGTACTTC. Translating it yields CSARTGYEQYF.

This chain connects TRBV28 to TRBJ2-5; tentatively, D is TRBD1 (6 bases). CDR3 size: 13 residues. Trimming took 6 bases from V and 4 from J, leaving 12 bases between them. Germline V gene sequence: CDR1 MDHEN, CDR2 SYDVKM. The chain's CDR3 is CASRPAGAETQYF. The DNA for the CDR3 is TGTGCCAGCAGGCCCGCAGGGGCAGAGACCCAGTACTTC.

Worth noting for this clonotype: This sequence may be a read error, since a much larger clone differs from it by one base. This CDR3 is missing its conserved last phenylalanine or tryptophan, likely due to a read error. V and J are TRBV30 and TRBJ1-1, with no clear D. Germline V lookup: CDR1 GTSNPN, CDR2 SVGIG (reference sequence). Trimming took off 5 bases at V and 0 bases at J, with 13 bases between the two ends. The length of the CDR3 is 14 residues. The CDR3 DNA reads TGTGCCTGGGAACGGACCGCCTTGAACACTGAAGCTTTCCTT. Translated, it gives CAWERTALNTEAFL.

This chain joins TRBV19 and TRBJ2-3, with a weak D call TRBD1 (6 bases). Germline lookup yields CDR1 LNHDA and CDR2 SQIVND (reference sequence). V gave up 5 bases and J gave up 0 bases, with 12 bases separating them. The CDR3 loop spans 15 amino acids. The CDR3 here is CASSLGGFSTDTQYF. The CDR3 nucleotides read TGTGCCAGTAGTTTAGGGGGATTTAGCACAGATACGCAGTATTTT.

Worth noting for this clonotype: The CDR3 does not close with the conserved phenylalanine or tryptophan, likely indicating a read error. V is TRBV11-3 and J is TRBJ2-5; TRBD2 matches 11 bases. The CDR3 length is 16 residues. V lost 5 bases to trimming and J lost 1 base; unmatched junction nucleotides: 6. Germline assignment: CDR1 SGHNT and CDR2 YENEEA. The CDR3 loop reads CASSIGLAGIQETQYL. CDR3 DNA: TGTGCCAGCAGCATAGGACTAGCGGGCATCCAAGAGACCCAGTACCTC.

The chain joins TRBV7-8 to TRBJ1-5; D gene uncertain. V lost 3 bases to trimming and J lost 5 bases, with 11 bases between them. Germline values: CDR1 SGHVS, CDR2 FQNEAQ. The CDR3 totals 14 residues. CDR3 loop: CASSLGRSHQPQHF. DNA of the CDR3: TGTGCCAGCAGCTTGGGGAGGAGCCATCAGCCCCAGCATTTT.

This clonotype was seen at least ten times. The chain recombines TRBV29-1 with TRBJ2-7, with TRBD2 matching 7 bases. CDR1 and CDR2 (germline): SQVTM, ANQGSEA. J was trimmed by 3 bases and V by 3 bases; bases with no gene match: 5. The CDR3 extends over 13 amino acids. The CDR3 bases are TGCAGCGTTGAGGTGGCGGGAGTCTACGAGCAGTACTTC. Its translation is CSVEVAGVYEQYF.

This clonotype was counted many times. V is TRBV12-3 or TRBV12-4 and J is TRBJ2-2; D uncertain. There are 14 residues in the CDR3. V lost 2 bases to trimming and J lost 4 bases, with 8 bases between them. The CDR3 is CASSLIMSTGELFF. In DNA, the CDR3 is TGTGCCAGCAGTTTAATAATGAGCACCGGGGAGCTGTTTTTT.

This clonotype has a count of ten or more. The rearrangement links TRBV30 to TRBJ1-5; D is unclear. The CDR3 extends over 13 amino acids. V shed 0 bases and J shed 2 bases, with 5 bases lying between them. In germline, CDR1 is GTSNPN, CDR2 SVGIG (reference sequence). The CDR3 is CAWSVDGNQPQHF. The CDR3 bases are TGTGCCTGGAGTGTAGACGGCAATCAGCCCCAGCATTTT.

The chain has TRBV28 and TRBJ2-7; 13 bases agree with TRBD2. Germline values: CDR1 MDHEN, CDR2 SYDVKM. The trim removed 4 bases at V and 2 bases at J, leaving 5 bases unmatched. The CDR3 loop spans 16 amino acids. CDR3 DNA: TGTGCCAGCAGTTACGGGACTAGCGGGGAAGCCTACGAGCAGTACTTC. Translating it yields CASSYGTSGEAYEQYF.

Many counts were recorded for this clonotype. This rearrangement joins TRBV12-3 or TRBV12-4 to TRBJ2-5; D may be TRBD1 (5 bases). CDR3 length equals 16 residues. V was trimmed by 1 base and J by 5 bases, leaving 17 bases between them. CDR3 residues: CASSLVPHRGGETQYF. CDR3 sequence (DNA): TGTGCCAGCAGTTTAGTCCCACATAGGGGTGGGGAGACCCAGTACTTC.

This clonotype was seen a few times. The V call is TRBV14, the J call TRBJ2-7, with D possibly being TRBD1 or TRBD2 (5 bases each). The CDR3 length is 12 residues. From germline, CDR1 is SGHDN and CDR2 FVKESK. Trimming stripped 4 bases from V and 9 bases from J, with 13 bases between. This chain's CDR3 is CASSLGTEGQYF. In DNA form, the CDR3 reads TGTGCCAGCAGCCTTGGGACCGAGGGGCAGTACTTC.